These 8 T cell receptor beta chains were sequenced from one sample in a study of T cell changes during pregnancy in multiple sclerosis. Method: immunoSEQ multiplex PCR; TCRdb's copy keeps in-frame clones and lacks some. The sample lists roughly 38,000 clones; 88% were seen once. Sample: CD4+ T cells from peripheral blood mononuclear cells, taken before pregnancy. Every receptor here comes from a female donor with multiple sclerosis, enrolled in a pregnancy study.

The rearrangement links TRBV9 to TRBJ2-2, with 7 bases identical to TRBD1. The CDR3 sequence is 16 residues long. Germline V gives CDR1 SGDLS, CDR2 YYNGEE. V shed 4 bases and J 1 base; nucleotides not matched to a gene: 7. CDR3 sequence: CASSHRQGMNTGELFF. CDR3 in DNA: TGTGCCAGCAGCCACAGACAGGGAATGAACACCGGGGAGCTGTTTTTT.

The chain carries TRBV7-9 and TRBJ1-5; 8 positions match TRBD1. The CDR3 is 18 residues long. Germline CDR1 SEHNR, CDR2 FQNEAQ (reference sequence). V was clipped by 1 base and J by 5 bases; unmatched bases: 13. The CDR3 loop reads CASSLVRQGAPGHQPQHF. The CDR3 region has the DNA TGTGCCAGCAGCTTAGTTAGGCAGGGGGCACCTGGACATCAGCCCCAGCATTTT.

The chain links TRBV7-9 to TRBJ2-7, with 9 bases fitting TRBD2. From germline, CDR1 is SEHNR and CDR2 FQNEAQ (reference sequence). The CDR3 is 14 residues long. V shed 4 bases, J shed 1 base, and the junction held 2 bases outside the gene matches. CDR3 sequence (DNA): TGTGCCAGCAGCTCTAGCGGGGTGTCCTACGAGCAGTACTTC. Translating gives CASSSSGVSYEQYF.

The genes are TRBV4-1 and TRBJ2-5; D may be TRBD2 (5 bases). CDR1 and CDR2 from the germline V gene are MGHRA and YSYEKL. V was trimmed by 0 bases and J by 4 bases, leaving 12 bases between them. This CDR3 is 15 amino acids long. This chain's CDR3 is CASSQEGGWAETQYF. The CDR3 region has the DNA TGCGCCAGCAGCCAAGAGGGCGGGTGGGCAGAGACCCAGTACTTC.

The chain links TRBV6-5 to TRBJ1-2; D is possibly TRBD1 (6 bases). The ends were cut back, 6 bases at V and 8 bases at J, with 19 bases in the middle. The germline V gene encodes CDR1 MNHEY and CDR2 SVGAGI. This CDR3 has 14 residues. The CDR3 loop reads CASSQNPQGGGYTF. The CDR3 DNA reads as TGTGCCAGCAGCCAAAACCCACAGGGTGGCGGCTACACCTTC.

The V and J genes are TRBV6-6 and TRBJ1-1, with D perhaps matching TRBD1 (5 bases). Trimming shortened V by 0 bases and J by 1 base, and 12 bases separated the two germline ends. This CDR3 region has 16 residues. Germline CDR1 MNHNY, CDR2 SVGAGI (reference sequence). CDR3 protein: CASSYSRGGANTEAFF. Here the CDR3 DNA reads TGTGCCAGCAGTTACTCTAGGGGAGGGGCGAACACTGAAGCTTTCTTT.

This CDR3 reads CASSPGLAGKNEQFF. The CDR3, as DNA: TGCGCCAGCAGCCCGGGACTAGCGGGAAAAAATGAGCAGTTCTTC. The chain combines TRBV5-1 with TRBJ2-1; 13 bases match TRBD2. Looked up from germline, CDR1 is SGHRS and CDR2 is YFSETQ. J lost 7 bases, V lost 4 bases, and 5 bases had no gene match. This CDR3 region has 15 residues. The full variable domain, completed using reference TRBV5-1 and TRBJ2-1, is KAGVTQTPRYLIKTRGQQVTLSCSPISGHRSVSWYQQTPGQGLQFLFEYFSETQRNKGNFPGRFSGRQFSNSRSEMNVSTLELGDSALYLCASSPGLAGKNEQFFGPGTRLTVL.

The genes are TRBV14 and TRBJ2-6; D is possibly TRBD2 (7 bases). The germline V gene encodes CDR1 SGHDN and CDR2 FVKESK. V lost 0 bases and J 0 bases, leaving 18 bases between the germline ends. The CDR3 is 20 amino acids. The CDR3 spells CASSQEGQGRETSGANVLTF. As DNA, the CDR3 is TGTGCCAGCAGCCAAGAAGGGCAGGGGCGGGAGACCTCTGGGGCCAACGTCCTGACTTTC.